This T cell receptor beta chain was captured by sequencing in a study of blood T cell repertoires in COVID-19 (dated by TCRdb to the early 2020s). Turning to the overall study: The collaborator samples originated in the United States, Italy and Spain and spanned the acute and convalescent phases of COVID-19. The material from the prospective study consisted of cDNA or gDNA derived from T cells, B-cell-depleted T cells, or PBMCs. Where available, HLA class I and class II types were obtained from metadata supplied by the sample provider rather than from assay-based typing. The sample metadata nearly always contained a de-identified subject ID, COVID-19 status, age in years and sex. Deeply sampled blood TCRbeta repertoires from subjects exposed to, actively infected with, or recovered from COVID-19 were included in the dataset. The samples were drawn from the first 160 participants of the ongoing ImmuneRACE study and from about 1,200 subjects provided by 6 global collaborators. The repertoires were made available in a free public database intended to serve as a resource for research on the immune response to SARS-CoV-2.

Here is what the overall study found, with its caveats: How much clinical and demographic metadata was included differed by source and by participant, and the metadata was provided uncurated.

Whole blood was collected in K2EDTA tubes by collaborating institutions according to the institutions' own protocols. For TCRbeta analysis, collaborators shipped samples in one of three forms: frozen whole blood, isolated PBMCs, or DNA extracted from either of those sample types. As regards this clone: Its antigen remains undetermined. No per-base quality is available; no much larger clone lies one base away.

The immunoSEQ Assay, a bias-controlled multiplex PCR, was used to amplify TCRbeta CDR3 regions from genomic DNA. The authors' pipeline ran thus. Nucleated cell counts per sample were estimated from amplification of reference gene primers within the assay. To quantify the absolute abundance of each unique TCRbeta CDR3 rearrangement, sequence reads were collapsed and filtered. For each sample, productive Simpson clonality was calculated as the square root of Simpson's diversity index over productive rearrangements. What TCRdb holds here is the immuneACCESS table cut down to in-frame rearrangements. Part of the clones is not present; checked against another copy, under half of the missing clones reflect an unresolved V gene, and the others are unexplained. V and J calls and clone size are copied from that table; D and trimming were computed from the DNA. For this sample the table gives 55,000 to 65,000 clones, of which around 77% were detected only once. The ten largest account for 3.2% of the sample.

The sample consisted of peripheral blood. The sequence came from a man in his fifties or sixties with acute or convalescent COVID-19.

The DNA is as follows: TGTGCCTGGGGGAGAGGTTCACCCCTCCACTTT. Its protein is CAWGRGSPLHF. The V gene is TRBV30 and the J gene is TRBJ1-6; the D gene cannot be named for sure. Including cysteine and phenylalanine, the CDR3 has 11 amino acids. The sequence is cut down to CDR3 DNA, 33 bases in frame from base 1. Looking up the germline V gene (reference sequence) yields CDR1 GTSNPN and CDR2 SVGIG. The V end loses 5 bases and the J end loses 9 bases, and a stretch of 8 bases separates them.